A selection of T cell receptor beta chains follows, all from one sample in a study of blood T cells in healthy people across ages. TCRdb analysed the 5' RACE reads with MiXCR anew, one entry per CDR3 protein. The table includes some 1,800,000 distinct CDR3 sequences, around 42% detected once. The specimen was blood. The receptor set was obtained from a human donor in good health. Each CDR3 is given with its conserved first and last residue. Fields, in order: clone size, V gene, J gene, CDR3 length, D gene, CDR3 protein, CDR3 DNA. The D gene is left open where the match is weak. Part of the rows lack a size; the others show once, few, many or a class for expanded clones.

size: -; V: TRBV20-1; J: TRBJ2-7; length: 15; D: -; CDR3: CSASTLQELSYEQYF; DNA: TGCAGTGCTAGCACCCTCCAGGAACTCTCCTACGAGCAGTACTTC
size: -; V: TRBV7-3; J: TRBJ2-5; length: 15; D: -; CDR3: CASSLRRGLRETQYF; DNA: TGTGCCAGCAGCCTTCGCAGGGGCCTTCGGGAGACCCAGTACTTC
size: few; V: TRBV11-2; J: TRBJ2-5; length: 14; D: -; CDR3: CASSLDRRFETQYF; DNA: TGTGCCAGCAGCTTAGATCGGAGATTCGAGACCCAGTACTTC
size: -; V: TRBV5-1; J: TRBJ2-7; length: 14; D: TRBD1; CDR3: CASSTGQGSDEQYF; DNA: TGCGCCAGCAGCACAGGACAGGGAAGTGATGAGCAGTACTTC
size: -; V: TRBV5-1; J: TRBJ2-7; length: 14; D: -; CDR3: CASSLDMGFGEQYF; DNA: TGCGCCAGCAGCTTGGATATGGGGTTTGGCGAGCAGTACTTC
size: few; V: TRBV29-1; J: TRBJ2-3; length: 15; D: TRBD2; CDR3: CSVRGTSGDGDTQYF; DNA: TGCAGCGTTAGAGGGACTAGCGGGGATGGGGATACGCAGTATTTT
size: -; V: TRBV6-2/TRBV6-3; J: TRBJ1-1; length: 15; D: -; CDR3: CASSYTRTRHTEAFF; DNA: TGTGCCAGCAGTTACACAAGGACGCGTCACACTGAAGCTTTCTTT
size: few; V: TRBV6-2/TRBV6-3; J: TRBJ2-2; length: 15; D: -; CDR3: CASSYSERDTGELFF; DNA: TGTGCCAGCAGTTACTCCGAGCGGGACACCGGGGAGCTGTTTTTT
size: -; V: TRBV20-1; J: TRBJ1-1; length: 14; D: TRBD1; CDR3: CSAREDRVIFEAFF; DNA: TGCAGTGCTAGAGAGGACAGGGTAATTTTTGAAGCTTTCTTT
size: -; V: TRBV6-1; J: TRBJ1-2; length: 14; D: -; CDR3: CASSGPTTLDGYTF; DNA: TGTGCCAGCAGTGGCCCAACAACTTTGGATGGCTACACCTTC
size: -; V: TRBV5-6; J: TRBJ2-5; length: 14; D: -; CDR3: CASSFRGAHETQYF; DNA: TGTGCCAGCAGCTTTCGGGGGGCCCACGAGACCCAGTACTTC
size: many; V: TRBV7-6; J: TRBJ1-2; length: 13; D: -; CDR3: CASSGLSSYGYTF; DNA: TGTGCCAGCAGCGGTCTCAGTTCTTATGGCTACACCTTC
size: -; V: TRBV5-6; J: TRBJ1-5; length: 17; D: TRBD1; CDR3: CASSFTLGTGGEQPQHF; DNA: TGTGCCAGCAGCTTCACTTTGGGGACAGGGGGCGAACAGCCCCAGCATTTT
size: -; V: TRBV6-6; J: TRBJ1-6; length: 15; D: TRBD1; CDR3: CASSTQGPTHSPLHF; DNA: TGTGCCAGCAGTACACAGGGGCCCACTCATTCACCCCTCCACTTT
size: -; V: TRBV7-9; J: TRBJ2-6; length: 14; D: -; CDR3: CAHLNTIGANVLTF; DNA: TGTGCCCACCTCAACACCATTGGGGCCAACGTCCTGACTTTC
size: few; V: TRBV15; J: TRBJ1-2; length: 15; D: -; CDR3: CATNKGRPDNYGYTF; DNA: TGTGCCACCAACAAAGGGAGGCCCGATAACTATGGCTACACCTTC
size: -; V: TRBV24-1; J: TRBJ2-1; length: 14; D: TRBD2; CDR3: CVTRGSSGGDEQFF; DNA: TGTGTCACCAGGGGGTCTAGCGGGGGAGATGAGCAGTTCTTC
size: -; V: TRBV20-1; J: TRBJ2-5; length: 13; D: TRBD2; CDR3: CSATGGGEETQYF; DNA: TGCAGTGCTACTGGCGGGGGGGAAGAGACCCAGTACTTC
size: few; V: TRBV4-3; J: TRBJ2-1; length: 14; D: -; CDR3: CASSQDVHSNEQFF; DNA: TGCGCCAGCAGCCAAGATGTGCATAGCAATGAGCAGTTCTTC
size: -; V: TRBV21-1; J: TRBJ1-5; length: 19; D: -; CDR3: CASSKEATGGLKGNQPQHF; DNA: TGTGCCAGCAGCAAAGAGGCGACAGGGGGCCTAAAAGGTAATCAGCCCCAGCATTTT
size: -; V: TRBV6-6; J: TRBJ1-3; length: 14; D: -; CDR3: CASIDPSSGNTIYF; DNA: TGTGCCAGCATTGACCCCAGCTCTGGAAACACCATATATTTT
size: -; V: TRBV6-2/TRBV6-3; J: TRBJ2-5; length: 13; D: TRBD2; CDR3: CASSPRRDYGQYF; DNA: TGTGCCAGCAGCCCCCGCAGGGACTACGGGCAGTACTTC
size: many; V: TRBV20-1; J: TRBJ2-7; length: 15; D: -; CDR3: CSASRYGQGLYEQYF; DNA: TGCAGTGCTTCCCGTTACGGACAGGGACTATACGAGCAGTACTTC
size: -; V: TRBV10-3; J: TRBJ1-4; length: 15; D: -; CDR3: CAISESGNGREKLFF; DNA: TGTGCCATCAGTGAGTCAGGGAACGGGCGGGAAAAACTGTTTTTT
size: -; V: TRBV5-6; J: TRBJ1-2; length: 15; D: TRBD1; CDR3: CASSPGLGTVYGYTF; DNA: TGTGCCAGCAGCCCTGGATTGGGGACAGTCTATGGCTACACCTTC
size: -; V: TRBV27; J: TRBJ1-1; length: 13; D: -; CDR3: CASAGAMNTEAFF; DNA: TGTGCCAGCGCGGGGGCCATGAACACTGAAGCTTTCTTT
size: -; V: TRBV6-2/TRBV6-3; J: TRBJ2-1; length: 15; D: TRBD1; CDR3: CASSYLQGAYNEQFF; DNA: TGTGCCAGCAGTTACCTACAGGGGGCCTACAATGAGCAGTTCTTC
size: -; V: TRBV12-3/TRBV12-4; J: TRBJ1-5; length: 11; D: TRBD1; CDR3: CRQGNDQPQHF; DNA: TGTAGACAGGGTAACGATCAGCCCCAGCATTTT
size: few; V: TRBV20-1; J: TRBJ2-7; length: 18; D: -; CDR3: CSASFPREDRATSYEQYF; DNA: TGCAGTGCTAGTTTTCCCCGGGAGGACAGGGCGACATCCTACGAGCAGTACTTC
size: -; V: TRBV6-2/TRBV6-3; J: TRBJ1-6; length: 14; D: -; CDR3: CASSWGLKNSPLHF; DNA: TGTGCCAGCAGTTGGGGATTGAAAAATTCACCCCTCCACTTT
size: few; V: TRBV20-1; J: TRBJ2-7; length: 15; D: TRBD2; CDR3: CSALYFGGRDYEQYF; DNA: TGCAGTGCCCTTTACTTTGGCGGGAGGGACTACGAGCAGTACTTC
size: -; V: TRBV20-1; J: TRBJ2-3; length: 16; D: -; CDR3: CSALDPYRESTDTQYF; DNA: TGCAGTGCTCTGGACCCTTACAGAGAGAGCACAGATACGCAGTATTTT
size: few; V: TRBV29-1; J: TRBJ1-1; length: 15; D: TRBD1; CDR3: CSVPPGQVMNTEAFF; DNA: TGCAGCGTTCCACCGGGACAGGTTATGAACACTGAAGCTTTCTTT
size: -; V: TRBV12-3/TRBV12-4; J: TRBJ2-1; length: 15; D: TRBD1; CDR3: CASSPRQGGGSGQFF; DNA: TGTGCCAGCAGTCCCCGACAGGGGGGAGGGAGTGGGCAGTTCTTC
size: few; V: TRBV4-1; J: TRBJ2-7; length: 15; D: TRBD2; CDR3: CASSQLGGSPYEQYF; DNA: TGCGCCAGCAGCCAACTGGGGGGGAGTCCCTACGAGCAGTACTTC
size: -; V: TRBV5-1; J: TRBJ2-5; length: 12; D: -; CDR3: CASYKLRETQYF; DNA: TGCGCCAGCTACAAGCTAAGAGAGACCCAGTACTTC
size: -; V: TRBV12-3/TRBV12-4; J: TRBJ2-3; length: 11; D: -; CDR3: CASSSASGQYF; DNA: TGTGCCAGCAGCTCAGCGTCTGGGCAGTATTTT
size: -; V: TRBV27; J: TRBJ2-3; length: 16; D: TRBD1; CDR3: CASSTGTGASTDTQYF; DNA: TGTGCCAGCAGTACCGGGACAGGGGCCAGCACAGATACGCAGTATTTT
size: few; V: TRBV5-1; J: TRBJ1-2; length: 12; D: -; CDR3: CASSLGGRNYTF; DNA: TGCGCCAGCAGCTTGGGGGGCAGGAACTACACCTTC
size: -; V: TRBV4-2; J: TRBJ1-3; length: 16; D: -; CDR3: CASSRKTGSSGNTIYF; DNA: TGTGCCAGCAGCCGAAAGACAGGATCCTCTGGAAACACCATATATTTT
size: -; V: TRBV11-2; J: TRBJ2-4; length: 18; D: TRBD2; CDR3: CASSLSSSAGVAKNIQYF; DNA: TGTGCCAGCAGCTTGTCTTCTAGTGCGGGAGTAGCCAAAAACATTCAGTACTTC
size: -; V: TRBV4-3; J: TRBJ2-1; length: 15; D: TRBD1; CDR3: CASSRDRGESGEQFF; DNA: TGCGCCAGCAGCCGAGACAGGGGGGAGTCGGGTGAGCAGTTCTTC
size: -; V: TRBV7-2; J: TRBJ2-7; length: 15; D: TRBD2; CDR3: CASSLLTNGGARQYF; DNA: TGTGCCAGCAGCTTATTAACTAACGGGGGGGCGAGGCAGTACTTC
size: -; V: TRBV2; J: TRBJ1-5; length: 12; D: -; CDR3: CASSELGEPQHF; DNA: TGTGCCAGCAGTGAATTAGGAGAGCCCCAGCATTTT
size: few; V: TRBV5-1; J: TRBJ2-5; length: 16; D: TRBD2; CDR3: CASSLLLAGALETQYF; DNA: TGCGCCAGCAGCTTGTTACTAGCGGGGGCTTTGGAGACCCAGTACTTC
size: many; V: TRBV2; J: TRBJ2-2; length: 15; D: -; CDR3: CASSESTVDTGELFF; DNA: TGTGCCAGCAGTGAATCGACAGTCGATACCGGGGAGCTGTTTTTT
size: -; V: TRBV7-8; J: TRBJ2-5; length: 16; D: TRBD2; CDR3: CASSPFRLARKETQYF; DNA: TGTGCCAGCAGCCCCTTCAGACTAGCGAGGAAAGAGACCCAGTACTTC
size: -; V: TRBV4-3; J: TRBJ2-1; length: 16; D: TRBD2; CDR3: CASSQGGLAGVNEQFF; DNA: TGCGCCAGCAGCCAAGGGGGACTAGCGGGGGTGAATGAGCAGTTCTTC
size: few; V: TRBV3-1; J: TRBJ1-4; length: 14; D: TRBD1; CDR3: CASSQATGAEKLFF; DNA: TGTGCCAGCAGCCAAGCGACAGGGGCCGAAAAACTGTTTTTT
size: few; V: TRBV9; J: TRBJ2-3; length: 16; D: -; CDR3: CASSSPGTTYTDTQYF; DNA: TGTGCCAGCAGCTCCCCCGGGACAACGTACACAGATACGCAGTATTTT